Presented here are 25 T cell receptor beta chains from one specimen sequenced in a study of cytomegalovirus exposure and HLA in healthy donors. Use of 60 Vbeta and 13 Jbeta primers characterized the PCR. Sequenced by immunoSEQ multiplex PCR; TCRdb stores in-frame clones only, minus some. Of approximately 150,000 clones detected, about three quarters appear once; the ten largest clones hold approximately 7%. Material for sequencing was PBMCs. The receptors here all came from a woman aged 40 to 50 in good health and CMV-seropositive.

The chain joins TRBV19 to TRBJ2-1, with a weak D call TRBD1 (5 bases). This CDR3 contains 14 residues. Looked up from germline, CDR1 is LNHDA and CDR2 is SQIVND (reference sequence). Trimming cost V 4 bases and J 7 bases, with 14 bases left between them. The CDR3: CASSKTVPRNEQFF. CDR3 nucleotides: TGTGCCAGTAGTAAGACAGTCCCTAGGAATGAGCAGTTCTTC.

In regard to this clone: Mismatch with germline at one junction end may stem from a read error. The V call is TRBV10-3, the J call TRBJ2-4, with D unresolved. The CDR3 totals 17 residues. Germline values: CDR1 ENHRY, CDR2 SYGVKD. DNA for the CDR3: TGTGCCATCAGTGAGTCGTGGCAGGAAATCGCCAAAAACAGTCAGTACTTC. Residues: CAISESWQEIAKNSQYF.

This clone appeared a single time. The CDR3 nucleotides read TGTGCCAGCAGTACGACATCAAGCTATGGCTACACCTTC. This translates into CASSTTSSYGYTF. The chain is built from TRBV28 and TRBJ1-2; D remains ambiguous. CDR1 and CDR2 from the germline V gene are MDHEN and SYDVKM. V was clipped by 5 bases and J by 4 bases, with 11 bases between them. The CDR3 is made up of 13 amino acids.

The rearrangement links TRBV28 to TRBJ2-5, with D maybe TRBD1 (6 bases). Germline-derived CDR1 and CDR2 are MDHEN and SYDVKM. The CDR3 covers 13 residues. V lost 8 bases, J lost 2 bases, and 12 bases lay in between. The CDR3 loop is CASEGGEQETQYF. The DNA of the CDR3 is TGTGCCAGCGAAGGGGGTGAACAAGAGACCCAGTACTTC.

This clone was counted a few times. The genes are TRBV14 and TRBJ1-2; D gene ambiguous. Germline V CDR1 and CDR2: SGHDN, FVKESK. The CDR3 consists of 13 residues. Trimming removed 4 bases from V and 4 bases from J, with 10 bases in between. In DNA form, the CDR3 reads TGTGCCAGCAGCCCCGGTCTTCTCTATGGCTACACCTTC. It specifies CASSPGLLYGYTF.

The chain couples TRBV30 to TRBJ1-6; 10 bases fit TRBD1. This CDR3 region has 13 residues. With 8 bases clipped from V and 10 bases from J, the junction kept 8 bases outside the gene matches. Germline assignment: CDR1 GTSNPN and CDR2 SVGIG (reference sequence). The CDR3 DNA sequence: TGTGCCGGCGACAGGGGGCTTTCCTCACCCCTCCACTTT. This codes for CAGDRGLSSPLHF.

This clone was found a few times. The chain uses TRBV5-6 and TRBJ2-7; 8 bases are a match to TRBD1. This CDR3 contains 18 residues. After removal of 2 bases from V and 1 base from J, the junction contained 14 bases not matched to a gene. Germline CDR1 reads SGHDT; CDR2 reads YYEEEE. The CDR3 is CASSFGTGPWGSSYEQYF. In DNA, the CDR3 is TGTGCCAGCAGCTTCGGGACAGGTCCATGGGGAAGTTCCTACGAGCAGTACTTC.

The chain carries TRBV9 and TRBJ1-1; no clear D. V was cut by 3 bases and J by 0 bases, with 12 bases left in between. CDR1 is SGDLS, CDR2 YYNGEE, per germline. The CDR3 is made up of 15 amino acids. The CDR3 reads CASSEFAVMNTEAFF. CDR3 nucleotides: TGTGCCAGCAGCGAATTTGCAGTGATGAACACTGAAGCTTTCTTT.

A few counts support this clone. This chain joins TRBV6-1 and TRBJ1-5, with D perhaps matching TRBD1 (5 bases). CDR3 size: 15 residues. Germline-derived CDR1 and CDR2 are MNHNS and SASEGT. V was pared by 0 bases and J by 4 bases, with 10 bases between. CDR3 sequence (DNA): TGTGCCAGCAGTGAAGCGCCCAGGGTGAATCAGCCCCAGCATTTT. Translating it yields CASSEAPRVNQPQHF.

The rearrangement links TRBV6-5 to TRBJ1-6; unclear D gene. Germline V lookup: CDR1 MNHEY, CDR2 SVGAGI. V shed 5 bases and J shed 7 bases, with 9 bases lying between them. CDR3 size: 13 residues. The CDR3 sequence: CASSEAENSPLHF. CDR3 in DNA: TGTGCCAGCAGTGAAGCCGAAAATTCACCCCTCCACTTT.

This clone was counted a single time. The chain carries TRBV9 and TRBJ1-6, with 9 bases matching TRBD1. Germline-derived CDR1 and CDR2 are SGDLS and YYNGEE. V shed 4 bases and J 6 bases; nucleotides not matched to a gene: 8. The CDR3 has 16 amino acids. The chain's CDR3 is CASSPRDRDSNSPLHF. The CDR3 region has the DNA TGTGCCAGCAGCCCTAGGGACAGGGACTCTAATTCACCCCTCCACTTT.

The V call is TRBV4-1, the J call TRBJ1-2; 8 nucleotides line up with TRBD1. This CDR3 is built from 14 residues. Germline V gene data show CDR1 as MGHRA and CDR2 as YSYEKL. V gave up 0 bases and J gave up 5 bases; unmatched junction bases: 2. The CDR3 here is CASSQEGTGYGYTF. The CDR3 DNA sequence: TGCGCCAGCAGCCAAGAAGGGACAGGTTATGGCTACACCTTC.

V usage is TRBV19 and J usage is TRBJ2-5; 10 bases are a match to TRBD2. With V trimmed by 10 bases and J by 5 bases, 10 bases remained unmatched. The CDR3 is 14 amino acids. The germline V gene encodes CDR1 LNHDA and CDR2 SQIVND (reference sequence). The CDR3 nucleotides are TGTGCCATTCTCGAGCGGGGGGGAGGTGAGACCCAGTACTTC. Amino acid sequence: CAILERGGGETQYF.

The chain recombines TRBV28 with TRBJ1-1, with D perhaps matching TRBD1 (5 bases). CDR1 is MDHEN, CDR2 SYDVKM, per germline. The V end lost 7 bases, the J end lost 6 bases, and 21 bases lay between the germline ends. CDR3 size: 15 residues. The CDR3 sequence is CASNPLGLGGAEAFF. CDR3 sequence (DNA): TGTGCCAGCAATCCTTTAGGTCTGGGGGGGGCTGAAGCTTTCTTT. Drawing the rest from reference TRBV28 and TRBJ1-1, the complete variable domain is DVKVTQSSRYLVKRTGEKVFLECVQDMDHENMFWYRQDPGLGLRLIYFSYDVKMKEKGDIPEGYSVSREKKERFSLILESASTNQTSMYLCASNPLGLGGAEAFFGQGTRLTVV.

J is TRBJ2-7 and V is TRBV7-9; tentatively, D is TRBD1 (6 bases). Germline-derived CDR1 and CDR2 are SEHNR and FQNEAQ (reference sequence). The V and J ends lost 3 bases and 7 bases respectively, with 16 bases between them. This CDR3 comprises 14 residues. CDR3 in amino acids: CASSFRGFEREQYF. The CDR3 DNA follows: TGTGCCAGCAGCTTCAGGGGATTTGAGCGAGAGCAGTACTTC.

This chain uses TRBV9 with TRBJ1-1; D gene ambiguous. V was clipped by 0 bases and J by 0 bases, with 9 bases between them. This CDR3 spans 15 amino acids. Looked up from germline, CDR1 is SGDLS and CDR2 is YYNGEE. CDR3: CASSVGWQMNTEAFF. In DNA, the CDR3 is TGTGCCAGCAGCGTAGGGTGGCAGATGAACACTGAAGCTTTCTTT.

A few counts support this clone. The chain joins TRBV14 to TRBJ1-1; possibly TRBD1 for D (5 bases). From germline, CDR1 is SGHDN and CDR2 FVKESK. CDR3 size: 15 residues. The germline V and J ends were trimmed by 1 base and 1 base, with 10 bases remaining between them. The CDR3, as DNA: TGTGCCAGCAGCCAAGCGGGGGGATCGAACACTGAAGCTTTCTTT. Translated, it gives CASSQAGGSNTEAFF.

The CDR3 region is CASSQGGGNSYEQYF. In DNA, the CDR3 is TGTGCCAGCAGCCAAGGTGGCGGGAACTCCTACGAGCAGTACTTC. This chain joins TRBV4-2 and TRBJ2-5; a weak D match, TRBD2 (6 bases). The better agreement between TRBJ2-7 and the DNA end casts doubt on the J call. The CDR3 sequence is 15 residues long. Germline CDR1 reads LGHNA; CDR2 reads YNFKEQ.

This sequence joins TRBV11-2 and TRBJ1-1; a possible D gene is TRBD1 (5 bases). CDR3 length: 14 amino acids. V dropped 1 base and J dropped 0 bases, with 6 bases sitting between them. The germline V gene has CDR1 SGHAT and CDR2 FQNNGV. The CDR3 coding sequence is TGTGCCAGCAGCTTAGGGACATTGAACACTGAAGCTTTCTTT. Translating gives CASSLGTLNTEAFF.

A single count supports this clone. This chain joins TRBV29-1 and TRBJ1-4, with 7 bases fitting TRBD1. V lost 5 bases and J lost 8; bases outside the gene matches: 5. CDR3 length: 12 residues. Germline CDR1 and CDR2: SQVTM and ANQGSEA. CDR3 in amino acids: CSVKDRREKLFF. CDR3 bases: TGCAGCGTTAAGGACAGGAGGGAAAAACTGTTTTTT. The full variable domain, completed using reference TRBV29-1 and TRBJ1-4, is SAVISQKPSRDICQRGTSLTIQCQVDSQVTMMFWYRQQPGQSLTLIATANQGSEATYESGFVIDKFPISRPNLTFSTLTVSNMSPEDSSIYLCSVKDRREKLFFGSGTQLSVL.

The chain couples TRBV10-3 to TRBJ2-2, with a weak D call TRBD1 (6 bases). V was trimmed by 6 bases and J by 2 bases, leaving 16 bases between them. CDR3 length equals 16 residues. Germline lookup yields CDR1 ENHRY and CDR2 SYGVKD. This CDR3 is CAISYITGTNTGELFF. Here the CDR3 DNA reads TGTGCCATCAGCTACATCACAGGGACAAACACCGGGGAGCTGTTTTTT.

This sequence joins TRBV2 and TRBJ1-5; D uncertain. The germline CDR1 and CDR2 sequences are SNHLY and FYNNEI. V shed 0 bases and J shed 5 bases, with 20 bases lying between them. This CDR3 has 18 residues. CDR3 in amino acids: CASSEALDTHVRDQPQHF. The CDR3 region has the DNA TGTGCCAGCAGTGAAGCGCTTGATACCCACGTGAGGGATCAGCCCCAGCATTTT. Looking up the rest from reference TRBV2 and TRBJ1-5 gives the full variable domain: EPEVTQTPSHQVTQMGQEVILRCVPISNHLYFYWYRQILGQKVEFLVSFYNNEISEKSEIFDDQFSVERPDGSNFTLKIRSTKLEDSAMYFCASSEALDTHVRDQPQHFGDGTRLSIL.

As to this clone: One end of the junction fails to match germline, which may point to a read error. The chain recombines TRBV6-5 with TRBJ2-6; D is possibly TRBD1 (5 bases). This CDR3 has 16 amino acids. The V gene's germline CDR1 is MNHEY and CDR2 SVGAGI. The CDR3 nucleotides are TGTGCCAGCAGTTACTCGAACAGGCCTGGGGCCAACGGCCTGACTTTC. Protein: CASSYSNRPGANGLTF.

In its sample, this clone was seen once. V is TRBV7-2 and J is TRBJ1-5; weak D call: TRBD1 (6 bases). CDR3 length: 13 amino acids. V gave up 5 bases and J gave up 7 bases, with 12 bases separating them. Germline CDR1 SGHTA, CDR2 FQGNSA. CDR3 protein: CASSKRTAQPQHF. The CDR3 nucleotides read TGTGCCAGCAGCAAACGGACAGCACAGCCCCAGCATTTT.

The chain carries TRBV2 and TRBJ2-5, with D perhaps TRBD1 (5 bases). V lost 6 bases, J lost 5 bases, and 10 bases lay in between. Germline values: CDR1 SNHLY, CDR2 FYNNEI. The CDR3 covers 12 residues. CDR3 nucleotides: TGTGCCAGCAGCAACAGGCCCGAGACCCAGTACTTC. It yields the protein CASSNRPETQYF.